In its sample, the clone carrying this TCR beta chain was seen a few times. Its target is not known. Clones were sequenced by immunoSEQ multiplex PCR, and TCRdb holds only the in-frame ones, with some missing. The sample lists tens of thousands of clones; more than 65% were seen once. The germline V gene encodes CDR1 MNHEY and CDR2 SMNVEV (reference sequence). Trimming took off 5 bases at V and 3 bases at J, with 17 bases between the two ends. The CDR3 consists of 17 residues. This record comes from a study of somatic mutations in cytotoxic T cells in rheumatoid arthritis. Study-wide background: Right after diagnosis, and before any treatment had started, patient peripheral blood (under 33 ml EDTA) was drawn.

General study points: In rheumatoid arthritis patients, unlike healthy controls, CD8+ clonality rose with age. The clonality of CD8+ T cells was not significantly different between rheumatoid arthritis patients and age-matched healthy controls. A largest CD8+ clone above 20% of CD8+ cells occurred in about an eighth of the roughly 65 patients.

The material sequenced was CD8+ T cells sorted from blood. The chain employs TRBV27 and TRBJ1-6, with D perhaps TRBD1 (5 bases). This clonotype originated in an adult with rheumatoid arthritis. CDR3 nucleotide sequence: TGTGCCAGCAGTCCGACGGTTAGGGGTTTCTATAATTCACCCCTCCACTTT. Protein: CASSPTVRGFYNSPLHF.